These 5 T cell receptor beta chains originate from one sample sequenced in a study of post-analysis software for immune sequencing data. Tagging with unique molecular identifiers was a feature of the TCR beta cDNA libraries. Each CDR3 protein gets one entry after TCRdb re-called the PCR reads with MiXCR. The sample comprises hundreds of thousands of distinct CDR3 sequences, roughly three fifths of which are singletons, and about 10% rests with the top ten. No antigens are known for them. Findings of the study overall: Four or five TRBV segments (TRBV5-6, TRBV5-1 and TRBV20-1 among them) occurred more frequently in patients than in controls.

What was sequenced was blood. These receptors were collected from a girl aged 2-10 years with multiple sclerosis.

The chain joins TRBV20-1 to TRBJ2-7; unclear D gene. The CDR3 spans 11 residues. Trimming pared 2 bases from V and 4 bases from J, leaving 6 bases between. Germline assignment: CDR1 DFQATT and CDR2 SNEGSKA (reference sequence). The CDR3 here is CSARSQYEQYF. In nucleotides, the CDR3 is TGCAGTGCTAGATCTCAGTACGAGCAGTACTTC.

CDR3 bases: TGCGCCAGCAGCTACGGGGACGCTACAGATACGCAGTATTTT. As protein: CASSYGDATDTQYF. This chain joins TRBV5-1 and TRBJ2-3; possibly TRBD1 or TRBD2 for D (5 bases each). CDR3 length: 14 amino acids. The germline gives CDR1 SGHRS, CDR2 YFSETQ. Trimming took off 3 bases at V and 3 bases at J, with 11 bases between the two ends.

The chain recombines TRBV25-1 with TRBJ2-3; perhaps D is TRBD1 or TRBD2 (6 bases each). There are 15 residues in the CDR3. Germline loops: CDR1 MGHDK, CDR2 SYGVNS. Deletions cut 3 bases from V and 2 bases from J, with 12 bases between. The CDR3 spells CASSEARGDTDTQYF. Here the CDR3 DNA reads TGTGCCAGCAGTGAGGCAAGGGGGGACACAGATACGCAGTATTTT.

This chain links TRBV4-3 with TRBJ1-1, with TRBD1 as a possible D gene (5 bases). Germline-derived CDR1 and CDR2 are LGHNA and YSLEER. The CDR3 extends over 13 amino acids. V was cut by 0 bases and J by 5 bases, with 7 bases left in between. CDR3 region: CASSQEGGTEAFF. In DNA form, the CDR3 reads TGCGCCAGCAGCCAAGAGGGGGGAACTGAAGCTTTCTTT.

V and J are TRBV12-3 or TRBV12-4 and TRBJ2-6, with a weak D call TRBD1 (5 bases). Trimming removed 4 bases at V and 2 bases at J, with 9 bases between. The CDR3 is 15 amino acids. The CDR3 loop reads CASSSDSAGANVLTF. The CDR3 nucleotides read TGTGCCAGCAGTTCAGACAGCGCTGGGGCCAACGTCCTGACTTTC.